This T cell receptor (beta chain) came from a study of T cells expressing NK-cell markers (dated by TCRdb to about 2020). A note on the overall study: TCR beta-chain repertoires were profiled in sorted CD3+CD56+NKG2C+, CD3+CD56+NKG2C- and CD3+CD56-NKG2C+ T-cell subsets from roughly eight donors. Among the eight sequenced donors, seven were HCMV-seropositive and one was HCMV-seronegative. All eight donors whose samples were sequenced were randomly selected healthy volunteers, three of them men and five women. Sequencing of the libraries produced 2 x 150 bp reads on Illumina HiSeq 2000/2500, MiSeq or NextSeq.

CDR1 and CDR2, looked up from the germline V gene (reference sequence), are DFQATT and SNEGSKA. The CDR3 sequence holds 15 residues, the cysteine and phenylalanine included. Only the protein sequence is given. General findings and caveats noted by the study authors: In six donors, the dominant CD3+CD56+NKG2C+ clonotypes ranked among the top 10 CD8+ clonotypes, making up roughly 1.0-7.0% of CD8+ T cells. Those dominant clonotypes were again the most abundant among CD3+CD56-NKG2C+ cells in a handful of donors, at about 25-60.1%. It remained unclear whether the expanded NKG2C-expressing T cell clones were specific for HCMV antigens.

Sequencing was carried out with an Illumina HiSeq 2000. TCR beta cDNA libraries were made by 5'RACE template switching that added a universal primer site and unique molecular identifiers. Priming for cDNA synthesis came from the TCR beta constant segment, and two successive PCR amplification steps followed. Regarding the original processing steps: MIGEC was used to demultiplex reads and group the reads by UMI, and MiTCR was used to assemble and quantify clonotypes. To remove erroneous sequences, TCR cDNA sequences were retained only when supported by two or more reads. The tcR package was used for downstream repertoire analysis, and clonotypes were matched across fractions by CDR3 nucleotide sequence plus V segment. VDJmatch was used to annotate antigen specificity against VDJdb, with one amino acid substitution in CDR3 permitted. Based on TCRdb reprocessing of the reads, there is one entry per CDR3 protein sequence, and DNA is missing. The V and J calls reflect TCRdb's pipeline rather than the authors' work. The sample's table lists a count of some 340,000 distinct CDR3 sequences. The ten largest clones add up to roughly 5.5% of the sample.

A commercial ELISA kit detecting HCMV-specific IgG in serum was used to determine HCMV serostatus. Peripheral blood mononuclear cells were isolated from blood by Ficoll density gradient centrifugation. As concerns this clonotype: It has no known antigen specificity.

The chain is encoded by TRBV20-1 joined to TRBJ2-1; the D call from TCRdb, TRBD1, cannot be confirmed without DNA. Sequenced: blood T cells: a sorted CD56 or NKG2C T cell subset, CD4+ or CD8+ T cells, or bulk PBMC T cells (not recorded which). The origin of this receptor is a man aged 18-69 years in good health. This receptor has the CDR3 CSARPRTELYNEQFF.